This T cell receptor beta chain derives from a study of T cells in Graves' hyperthyroidism and ophthalmopathy. Findings and caveats of the study: Appearing also in blood were most of the thyroid clonotypes expanded above 0.001.

This clonotype was counted ten times or more. Antigen: not known. The TCR beta CDR3 regions underwent amplification using RNA transcripts as the source. Initially, a first-round RT-PCR of the TCR CDR3 employed the HTBI primer set. Each CDR3 protein gets one entry after TCRdb re-called the multiplex PCR reads with MiXCR. Of a few hundred thousand distinct CDR3 sequences listed, about 18% are singletons. Stable Graves' hyperthyroidism meant no ophthalmopathy progression within 18 months. Germline V gene data show CDR1 as SEHNR and CDR2 as FQNEAQ (reference sequence). The CDR3 runs 14 residues. Trimming removed 7 bases from V and 3 bases from J; junction bases left unmatched: 4.

The sequence derives from a young woman with Graves' hyperthyroidism. V and J are TRBV7-9 and TRBJ2-5; 11 bases are shared with TRBD2. Sequenced material: blood. CDR3 amino acids: CASKELAGEETQYF. For the CDR3, the DNA is TGTGCCAGCAAGGAACTAGCGGGGGAAGAGACCCAGTACTTC.